These 29 T cell receptor beta chains were all obtained from the same sample, sequenced in a study of CD8 T cells in Susac syndrome. An amount of RNA that ranged from about 0.45 to 1 ug was reverse transcribed with random hexamers. TCRdb reprocessed the immunoSEQ multiplex PCR reads with MiXCR, giving one entry per CDR3 protein. The table lists about 180,000 distinct CDR3 sequences, 95% to 97% of them singletons. Material: CD4+ T cells from PBMCs. These receptors came from a human donor with Susac syndrome.

The rearrangement uses TRBV12-3 or TRBV12-4 and TRBJ2-7; tentatively, D is TRBD1 or TRBD2 (5 bases each). The V end was cut by 3 bases, the J end by 6 bases, with 18 bases between. This CDR3 comprises 15 residues. CDR3 DNA sequence: TGTGCCAGCAGTTTGAGGGACCGAGGCTTCGTCGAGCAGTACTTC. Its translation: CASSLRDRGFVEQYF.

The chain is built from TRBV6-2 or TRBV6-3 and TRBJ1-5; 10 nucleotides agree with TRBD1. This CDR3 spans 16 amino acids. The trim removed 2 bases at V and 6 bases at J, leaving 7 bases unmatched. Per the germline V gene, CDR1 is MNHEY and CDR2 is SVGEGT. The CDR3 here is CASSYASGTGVQPQHF. The DNA of the CDR3 is TGTGCCAGCAGTTACGCCTCCGGGACAGGGGTTCAGCCCCAGCATTTT.

The chain uses TRBV20-1 and TRBJ1-4, with 9 bases aligning to TRBD1. Germline-derived CDR1 and CDR2 are DFQATT and SNEGSKA (reference sequence). V was clipped by 6 bases and J by 8 bases; unmatched bases: 10. The CDR3 totals 14 residues. In DNA, the CDR3 is TGCAGTGCCCGGGGCGGACAGGGGCGGGAAAAACTGTTTTTT. It specifies CSARGGQGREKLFF.

This chain uses TRBV20-1 with TRBJ1-6; D call uncertain. Per the germline V gene, CDR1 is DFQATT and CDR2 is SNEGSKA (reference sequence). The CDR3 is made up of 15 amino acids. Trimming stripped 1 base from V and 0 bases from J, with 7 bases between. The CDR3 nucleotides are TGCAGTGCTAGAGGAGCGAGCTCCTATAATTCACCCCTCCACTTT. The encoded protein is CSARGASSYNSPLHF.

J is TRBJ2-6 and V is TRBV6-1, with 8 bases lining up with TRBD1. This CDR3 comprises 17 residues. Trimming removed 7 bases from V and 0 bases from J; junction bases left unmatched: 8. Germline loops: CDR1 MNHNS, CDR2 SASEGT. DNA of the CDR3: TGTGCCAGCAAGGGTGGACAGGGTCGCTCTGGGGCCAACGTCCTGACTTTC. Translated, it gives CASKGGQGRSGANVLTF.

V usage is TRBV28 and J usage is TRBJ2-4; maybe TRBD1 (6 bases). The CDR3 is 12 amino acids. CDR1 and CDR2 (germline): MDHEN, SYDVKM. The V end was cut by 4 bases, the J end by 9 bases, with 10 bases between. The CDR3 reads CASSSGVRIQYF. The CDR3 DNA follows: TGTGCCAGCAGTTCAGGGGTACGCATTCAGTACTTC.

The rearrangement uses TRBV6-5 and TRBJ1-1, with 11 bases fitting TRBD1. Trimming took 8 bases from V and 4 from J; bases not matched to a gene: 6. This CDR3 comprises 14 residues. Germline-derived CDR1 and CDR2 are MNHEY and SVGAGI. The CDR3 nucleotides are TGTGCCAGCGGGGGGACAGGGGGAAGCACTGAAGCTTTCTTT. Its protein is CASGGTGGSTEAFF.

This chain joins TRBV5-4 and TRBJ2-1; TRBD2 matches 8 bases. The CDR3 length is 16 residues. In germline, CDR1 is SGHNT, CDR2 YYREEE (reference sequence). Trimming at V came to 3 bases and at J to 2 bases, leaving 7 bases not matched to a gene. CDR3 nucleotides: TGTGCCAGCAGCTCAAGAGCGGGGGTCGCCTACAATGAGCAGTTCTTC. This encodes CASSSRAGVAYNEQFF.

V gene TRBV20-1 combines with J gene TRBJ2-1; 9 bases align to TRBD2. The germline V gene encodes CDR1 DFQATT and CDR2 SNEGSKA (reference sequence). The V segment lost 6 bases and the J segment 2 bases; nucleotides outside the gene matches: 5. The CDR3 covers 14 residues. CDR3 in amino acids: CSARTSVTYNEQFF. CDR3 DNA: TGCAGTGCAAGGACTAGCGTTACCTACAATGAGCAGTTCTTC.

This clonotype appeared a single time. V is TRBV28 and J is TRBJ1-2; 8 nucleotides agree with TRBD1. This CDR3 is built from 16 residues. In germline, CDR1 is MDHEN, CDR2 SYDVKM. The ends lost 2 bases at V and 4 bases at J; junction bases unmatched: 9. DNA of the CDR3: TGTGCCAGCAGTTTAGGTCGGGCAGGGGGCCCCTATGGCTACACCTTC. It specifies CASSLGRAGGPYGYTF.

The chain employs TRBV15 and TRBJ1-6; D not certain. From germline, CDR1 is LNHNV and CDR2 YYDKDF (reference sequence). The CDR3 is 13 residues long. The V end lost 0 bases, the J end lost 7 bases, and 4 bases lay between the germline ends. The DNA for the CDR3 is TGTGCCACCAGCAGAGACCGCAATTCACCCCTCCACTTT. This translates into CATSRDRNSPLHF.

Remarks on this clonotype: One end of the junction is discordant with germline, which a read error may explain. This chain links TRBV7-7 with TRBJ2-2; D uncertain. Germline V gene lookup returns CDR1 SSHAT and CDR2 FNYEAQ (reference sequence). This CDR3 contains 15 residues. CDR3 coding DNA: TGTGCTAGCAGCTTAGATTTCGGGAACACCGGGGAGCTGTTTTTT. Amino acids: CASSLDFGNTGELFF.

The genes are TRBV3-1 and TRBJ2-5; D remains unclear. The CDR3 totals 14 residues. Germline lookup yields CDR1 LGHDT and CDR2 YNNKEL (reference sequence). V gave up 0 bases and J gave up 2 bases, with 7 bases separating them. The CDR3 sequence is CASSQDYRQETQYF. The CDR3 DNA reads TGTGCCAGCAGCCAAGATTACAGACAAGAGACCCAGTACTTC.

V and J are TRBV7-9 and TRBJ2-4; 7 nucleotides line up with TRBD2. CDR1 and CDR2 (germline): SEHNR, FQNEAQ (reference sequence). The ends lost 3 bases at V and 9 bases at J; junction bases unmatched: 2. This CDR3 is built from 12 residues. The CDR3 DNA follows: TGTGCCAGCAGCTTCGGGGAGGGCATTCAGTACTTC. Its protein is CASSFGEGIQYF.

The chain employs TRBV29-1 and TRBJ1-2; possibly TRBD1 for D (6 bases). From germline, CDR1 is SQVTM and CDR2 ANQGSEA. Between the trimmed V and J ends, which lost 7 bases and 6 bases, there was a span of 18 bases. CDR3 length equals 13 residues. CDR3 region: CSARFGQLDGYTF. The DNA for the CDR3 is TGCAGCGCCCGATTTGGACAGTTGGATGGCTACACCTTC.

This chain links TRBV20-1 with TRBJ1-2; 12 positions agree with TRBD1. This CDR3 contains 14 residues. V shed 6 bases and J 6 bases; nucleotides not matched to a gene: 8. Germline assignment: CDR1 DFQATT and CDR2 SNEGSKA (reference sequence). The CDR3 DNA is TGCAGTGCGTGGGGGACAGGGGGCGCGGATGGCTACACCTTC. Protein sequence: CSAWGTGGADGYTF.

This sequence joins TRBV2 and TRBJ2-7; weak D call: TRBD1 (5 bases). The V and J ends lost 6 bases and 4 bases respectively, with 16 bases between them. Germline loops: CDR1 SNHLY, CDR2 FYNNEI. The CDR3 contains 14 residues. The CDR3 loop reads CASSPPGQGYEQYV. The CDR3 region has the DNA TGTGCCAGCAGCCCACCGGGTCAGGGATACGAGCAGTACGTC.

The chain uses TRBV28 and TRBJ2-7; 9 positions match TRBD1. The germline gives CDR1 MDHEN, CDR2 SYDVKM. The CDR3 sequence is 15 residues long. Trimming removed 6 bases from V and 0 bases from J; junction bases left unmatched: 6. The CDR3 DNA follows: TGTGCCAGCAGCGGCCGGGACAGGGTCTCCTACGAGCAGTACGTC. Encoded protein: CASSGRDRVSYEQYV.

The chain has TRBV30 and TRBJ2-5; D perhaps matches TRBD2 (5 bases). Per germline, CDR1 GTSNPN and CDR2 SVGIG (reference sequence). V was clipped by 3 bases and J by 5 bases, with 16 bases between them. CDR3 size: 14 residues. The CDR3 nucleotides are TGTGCCTGGAGCCCGGACCCACCGGGGGAGACCCAGTACTTC. It translates to CAWSPDPPGETQYF.

The chain recombines TRBV20-1 with TRBJ2-5, with unresolved D. Trimming pared 5 bases from V and 10 bases from J, leaving 17 bases between. Germline-derived CDR1 and CDR2 are DFQATT and SNEGSKA (reference sequence). There are 12 residues in the CDR3. The CDR3 DNA is TGCAGTGCTTATATCGGCGGCTACAACCAGTACTTC. As protein: CSAYIGGYNQYF.

The CDR3 is CASSLDGTDTQYF. The DNA for the CDR3 is TGTGCCAGCAGTTTGGACGGCACAGATACGCAGTATTTT. The J gene is TRBJ2-3, the V gene TRBV12-3 or TRBV12-4; D is undetermined. The V and J ends lost 3 bases and 1 base respectively, with 5 bases between them. The CDR3 covers 13 residues.

The V gene is TRBV29-1, the J gene TRBJ2-3, with TRBD1 matching over 11 bases. Per the germline V gene, CDR1 is SQVTM and CDR2 is ANQGSEA. Trimming at V came to 0 bases and at J to 5 bases, leaving 7 bases not matched to a gene. The CDR3 spans 16 residues. CDR3 sequence: CSVEDHGTGGVDTQYF. CDR3 nucleotides: TGCAGCGTTGAAGATCACGGGACAGGGGGAGTAGATACGCAGTATTTT.

The V gene is TRBV5-4, the J gene TRBJ2-3; perhaps TRBD2 as D (6 bases). Trimming pared 2 bases from V and 4 bases from J, leaving 20 bases between. The length of the CDR3 is 17 residues. Germline CDR1 is SGHNT and CDR2 is YYREEE (reference sequence). The CDR3 loop is CASSFPGGRETADTQYF. The CDR3 coding sequence is TGTGCCAGCAGCTTCCCTGGGGGTCGGGAGACGGCAGATACGCAGTATTTT.

The CDR3, as DNA: TGCGCCAGCAGCCTTGACAGGGGAACGCAGTATTTT. It translates to CASSLDRGTQYF. The rearrangement uses TRBV4-3 and TRBJ2-3; 8 bases agree with TRBD1. There are 12 residues in the CDR3. Germline assignment: CDR1 LGHNA and CDR2 YSLEER. The trim removed 4 bases at V and 9 bases at J, leaving 3 bases unmatched.

The rearrangement uses TRBV2 and TRBJ2-3; a possible D gene is TRBD1 (5 bases). CDR3 length: 13 amino acids. CDR1 and CDR2 from the germline V gene are SNHLY and FYNNEI. V lost 5 bases and J lost 2, with 8 bases in between. This chain's CDR3 is CASSTDITDTQYF. Written as DNA, the CDR3 is TGTGCCAGCAGTACGGACATCACAGATACGCAGTATTTT.

This sequence joins TRBV6-4 and TRBJ2-1, with TRBD2 identical over 10 bases. Germline CDR1 MRHNA, CDR2 SNTAGT. J lost 7 bases, V lost 3 bases, and 9 bases had no gene match. The CDR3 totals 16 residues. CDR3 DNA: TGTGCCAGCAGTGAAGGTCTAGCGGGAGCGGGGAATGAGCAGTTCTTC. It is translated as CASSEGLAGAGNEQFF.

This chain joins TRBV9 and TRBJ2-1; D call uncertain. The germline gives CDR1 SGDLS, CDR2 YYNGEE. The CDR3 contains 18 residues. With 4 bases removed from V and 0 bases from J, the gap between germline ends came to 20 bases. The CDR3 here is CASSPLPPTTSSYNEQFF. CDR3 nucleotides: TGTGCCAGCAGCCCCCTCCCCCCTACTACGAGCTCCTACAATGAGCAGTTCTTC.

Written as DNA, the CDR3 is TGTGCCAGCAGCCAAGTCTTTCGGACGCGTACCCTTTATGGCTACACCTTC. Its protein is CASSQVFRTRTLYGYTF. J is TRBJ1-2 and V is TRBV4-2; no clear D gene. Germline CDR1 LGHNA, CDR2 YNFKEQ. V shed 1 base and J shed 5 bases, with 20 bases lying between them. The CDR3 loop spans 17 amino acids.

The chain carries TRBV7-2 and TRBJ2-3; D unclear. The CDR3 length is 13 residues. The V end lost 5 bases, the J end lost 2 bases, and 8 bases lay between the germline ends. Germline lookup yields CDR1 SGHTA and CDR2 FQGNSA. Here the CDR3 DNA reads TGTGCCAGCAGCCCGTACTACACAGATACGCAGTATTTT. Translating it yields CASSPYYTDTQYF.